A selection of T cell receptor beta chains follows, all from one sample in a study of T-cell reconstitution after alpha-beta-depleted transplantation in children. Using its own MiXCR run on the PCR reads, TCRdb lists one record per CDR3 protein. The data show fewer than 750,000 distinct CDR3 sequences, roughly 24% seen once. Sequences were derived from PBMCs, mostly from graft donor cells, sampled 360 days after TCRalphabeta/CD19-depleted stem cell transplant. The receptors originated from a boy younger than two who had a stem cell transplant for acute myeloid leukemia, so the T cells may come from the graft donor. The CDR3 runs from the conserved cysteine through the conserved F or W. The order of the fields is D gene, clone size, J gene, V gene, CDR3 DNA, CDR3 protein. The D gene is left open where the match is weak. Only some rows state a clone size, as once, few, many or a class for expanded clones.

>.|.|TRBJ2-1|TRBV12-3/TRBV12-4
TGTGCCAGCAGACCCTCAGCGGCAAATGAGCAGTTCTTC
CASRPSAANEQFF
>TRBD1|.|TRBJ2-2|TRBV7-2
TGTGCCAGCAGTTTAGGGGGCGGTGCGAACACCGGGGAGCTGTTTTTT
CASSLGGGANTGELFF
>.|few|TRBJ2-3|TRBV6-2/TRBV6-3
TGTGCCAGCAGTTCACCGGGGCCAGATACGCAGTATTTT
CASSSPGPDTQYF
>.|.|TRBJ2-5|TRBV7-9
TGTGCCAGCAGCTTAGCGCTGGTGGGGCAGGGCCAAGAGACCCAGTACTTC
CASSLALVGQGQETQYF
>.|once|TRBJ2-3|TRBV11-2
TGTGCCAGCAGCTTGGTACAGTGGGGTCGCACAGATACGCAGTATTTT
CASSLVQWGRTDTQYF
>.|many|TRBJ1-1|TRBV10-3
TGTGCCATCAGTAAACAGGGAGACACTGAAGCTTTCTTT
CAISKQGDTEAFF
>.|few|TRBJ1-2|TRBV21-1
TGTGCCAGCAGCAAAGTCTGCAATCTCTATGGCTACACCTTC
CASSKVCNLYGYTF
>TRBD1|many|TRBJ2-2|TRBV12-3/TRBV12-4
TGTGCCAGCAGGGGACAGGCCGGGGAGCTGTTTTTT
CASRGQAGELFF
>.|.|TRBJ2-2|TRBV6-1
TGTGCCAGCAGTCCGGAAGGGGAGGGGGAGAACACCGGGGAGCTGTTTTTT
CASSPEGEGENTGELFF
>TRBD1|many|TRBJ2-7|TRBV12-3/TRBV12-4
TGTGCCAGCAGTTCGGGGGACAGGGTGCCCTACGAGCAGTACTTC
CASSSGDRVPYEQYF
>.|few|TRBJ2-3|TRBV9
TGTGCCAGCAGCGTAAGCTTCACAGATACGCAGTATTTT
CASSVSFTDTQYF
>.|.|TRBJ2-6|TRBV5-1
TGCGCCAGCAGCCCATTCTCAGTCTCTGGGGCCAACGTCCTGACTTTC
CASSPFSVSGANVLTF
>.|.|TRBJ2-2|TRBV5-1
TGCGCCAGCAGCCAGTGGCCCTCCGGGACGGAGAACACCGGGGAGCTGTTTTTT
CASSQWPSGTENTGELFF
>TRBD2|many|TRBJ2-1|TRBV4-1
TGCGCCAGCAGCCAAGTATATCGGGGGGTTAATGAGCAGTTCTTC
CASSQVYRGVNEQFF
>.|few|TRBJ2-2|TRBV20-1
TGCAGTGCTAGAGATGTGGGGGGAGATACCGGGGAGCTGTTTTTT
CSARDVGGDTGELFF
>.|.|TRBJ2-1|TRBV12-3/TRBV12-4
TGTGCCAGCTTGGCAGGCTCCTACAATGAGCAGTTCTTC
CASLAGSYNEQFF
>.|.|TRBJ1-2|TRBV4-2
TGTGCCAGCAGCCAAAGGGGGGGCAGGGCCTATGGCTACACCTTC
CASSQRGGRAYGYTF
>.|few|TRBJ2-3|TRBV6-5
TGTGCCAGCAGTTACGCCCGTGGGGCGCTTAGCACAGATACGCAGTATTTT
CASSYARGALSTDTQYF
>.|few|TRBJ1-5|TRBV20-1
TGCAGCGCCCCCCGGGCAAGGAATCAGCCCCAGCATTTT
CSAPRARNQPQHF
>.|many|TRBJ1-1|TRBV7-9
TGTGCCAGCAGCTTACTTCTTCTCGGGATGAACACTGAAGCTTTCTTT
CASSLLLLGMNTEAFF
>.|.|TRBJ2-2|TRBV5-4
TGTGCCAGCAGCTTGGCTGCGGTTCGCACCGGGGAGCTGTTTTTT
CASSLAAVRTGELFF
>TRBD1|few|TRBJ1-4|TRBV12-3/TRBV12-4
TGTGCCAGCAGTACAATCCGGGACAGTCGCGAAAAACTGTTTTTT
CASSTIRDSREKLFF
>TRBD1|few|TRBJ2-7|TRBV20-1
TGCAGTGCTAGGTGGGGACAGGGAAATCAGTACTTC
CSARWGQGNQYF
>.|many|TRBJ2-7|TRBV10-3
TGTGCCATCAGTGAGTCCTTTGGACTCCCGTCTGCTTACGAGCAGTACTTC
CAISESFGLPSAYEQYF
>TRBD1|few|TRBJ1-2|TRBV20-1
TGCAGTGCTAGACTTAACGGGACAGGGAATGGCTACACCTTC
CSARLNGTGNGYTF
>.|many|TRBJ1-2|TRBV12-3/TRBV12-4
TGTGCCAGCAGTTTCAGGGAGGGGAACTATGGCTACACCTTC
CASSFREGNYGYTF
>TRBD2|.|TRBJ2-1|TRBV6-4
TGTGCCAGCAGCCCCCGACTAGCGGGTTCCTACAATGAGCAGTTCTTC
CASSPRLAGSYNEQFF
>.|.|TRBJ1-1|TRBV29-1
TGCAGCGTTCCGGGCAGGGAGAAGGCTGAAGCTTTCTTT
CSVPGREKAEAFF
>.|.|TRBJ2-7|TRBV21-1
TGTGCCAGCAGCAACGGCGTCCAGCACTACGAGCAGTACTTC
CASSNGVQHYEQYF
>.|many|TRBJ2-5|TRBV2
TGTGCCAGCAAGACTACTCGGGAGACCCAGTACTTC
CASKTTRETQYF
>TRBD2|.|TRBJ2-1|TRBV5-1
TGCGCCAGCAGCTTGGACGTCGGGGGGTCTCCCAATGAGCAGTTCTTC
CASSLDVGGSPNEQFF
>.|few|TRBJ1-4|TRBV27
TGTGCCAGCAGTTCCGGCGCTGGGGTCGAAAAACTGTTTTTT
CASSSGAGVEKLFF
>.|.|TRBJ1-1|TRBV6-2/TRBV6-3
TGTGCCAGCAGTCTACCGAGGGGTGTGGACACTGAAGCTTTCTTT
CASSLPRGVDTEAFF
>.|.|TRBJ1-3|TRBV5-1
TGCGCCAGCAGCTTGGAGGGCACTCCGAACTCTGGAAACACCATATATTTT
CASSLEGTPNSGNTIYF
>.|few|TRBJ2-5|TRBV29-1
TGCAGCGTTGTTGAAGTCCCGGAGACCCAGTACTTC
CSVVEVPETQYF
>.|.|TRBJ2-4|TRBV6-1
TGTGCCAGCACTGACGGAGCCAAAAACATTCAGTACTTC
CASTDGAKNIQYF
>.|.|TRBJ1-1|TRBV20-1
TGCAGTGCTAGTATGGGTATAGGGGTGGTGAACACTGAAGCTTTCTTT
CSASMGIGVVNTEAFF
>.|many|TRBJ2-5|TRBV12-3/TRBV12-4
TGTGCCAGCAGTTTCCTTTTGGCAAAAGAGACCCAGTACTTC
CASSFLLAKETQYF
>.|.|TRBJ1-2|TRBV20-1
TGCAGTGCCCTAGGAGGGAGGGATGGCTACACCTTC
CSALGGRDGYTF
>.|few|TRBJ1-3|TRBV3-1
TGTGCCAGCAGCCGCCCCCAGTCTGGAAACACCATATATTTT
CASSRPQSGNTIYF
>.|.|TRBJ2-5|TRBV6-5
TGTGCCAGCAGTTACTCCCCACTGACAGGCCTCGGAGAGACCCAGTACTTC
CASSYSPLTGLGETQYF
>TRBD1|.|TRBJ1-2|TRBV20-1
TGCAGTGCTAACAGGGGGGACGGCTACACCTTC
CSANRGDGYTF
>TRBD1|few|TRBJ2-1|TRBV2
TGTGCCAGCAGTAAGGGACAGGGTTACAATGAGCAGTTCTTC
CASSKGQGYNEQFF
>.|.|TRBJ2-1|TRBV28
TGTGCCAGCAGTTCTGGGGGGAGTGGGGCTGAGCAGTTCTTC
CASSSGGSGAEQFF
>.|many|TRBJ1-5|TRBV25-1
TGTGCCAGCAGTGAATCATCCGTAAATCAGCCCCAGCATTTT
CASSESSVNQPQHF
>.|.|TRBJ2-5|TRBV12-3/TRBV12-4
TGTGCCAGCCGCCCGGGAAGCGGGGAGACCCAGTACTTC
CASRPGSGETQYF
>.|few|TRBJ2-2|TRBV27
TGTGCCAGCAGTTTTAAGGGTTGGAACACCGGGGAGCTGTTTTTT
CASSFKGWNTGELFF
>.|many|TRBJ2-5|TRBV25-1
TGTGCCAGCAGTGACCCGAGCGACTTGGAGGAAGAAGAGACCCAGTACTTC
CASSDPSDLEEEETQYF
>TRBD2|few|TRBJ2-1|TRBV28
TGTGCCAGCAGTTTAGGACTAGCGGGGAGCTATGAGCAGTTCTTC
CASSLGLAGSYEQFF
>TRBD1|few|TRBJ1-6|TRBV20-1
TGCAGTGCTAGAGATCGGGAGACAGTACCAGGGGGGGCCCTCCACTTT
CSARDRETVPGGALHF
>.|few|TRBJ2-1|TRBV5-3
TGTGCCAGAAGCTTGGGAAATGAGCAGTTCTTC
CARSLGNEQFF
>.|many|TRBJ1-5|TRBV20-1
TGCAGTGCTAGCTCTTTGGGGGGATCTGGAAATCAGCCCCAGCATTTT
CSASSLGGSGNQPQHF
>.|.|TRBJ1-2|TRBV20-1
TGCAGTGCTAGAGATTTTGCGAGAGCATCTGGGTATGGCTACACCTTC
CSARDFARASGYGYTF
>.|.|TRBJ1-6|TRBV20-1
TGCAGTGCTATGGCGACCTATAATTCACCCCTCCACTTT
CSAMATYNSPLHF
>.|few|TRBJ2-5|TRBV27
TGTGCCAGCAGACATAACTGGGCAGTCCAAGAGACCCAGTACTTC
CASRHNWAVQETQYF
>.|once|TRBJ1-6|TRBV28
TGTGCCAGCAGTTCCCTAATCCCTAAGGGGATCGATTCACCCCTCCACTTT
CASSSLIPKGIDSPLHF